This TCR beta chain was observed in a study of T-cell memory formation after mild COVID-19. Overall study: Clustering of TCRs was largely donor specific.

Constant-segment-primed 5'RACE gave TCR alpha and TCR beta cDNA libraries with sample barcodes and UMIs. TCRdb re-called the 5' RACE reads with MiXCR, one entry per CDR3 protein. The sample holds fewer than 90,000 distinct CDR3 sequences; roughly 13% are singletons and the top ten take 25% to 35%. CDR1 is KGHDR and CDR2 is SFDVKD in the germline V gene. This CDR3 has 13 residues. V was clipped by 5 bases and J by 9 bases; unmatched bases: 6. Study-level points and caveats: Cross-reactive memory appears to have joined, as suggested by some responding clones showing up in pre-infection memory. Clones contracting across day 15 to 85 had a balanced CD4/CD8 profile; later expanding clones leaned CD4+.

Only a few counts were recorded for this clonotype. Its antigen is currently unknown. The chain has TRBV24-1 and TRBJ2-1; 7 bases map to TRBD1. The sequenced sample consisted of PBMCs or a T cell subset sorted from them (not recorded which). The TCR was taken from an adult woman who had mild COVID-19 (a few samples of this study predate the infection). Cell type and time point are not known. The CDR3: CATSALRGTEQFF. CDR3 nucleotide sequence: TGTGCCACCAGTGCGCTCAGGGGGACTGAGCAGTTCTTC.